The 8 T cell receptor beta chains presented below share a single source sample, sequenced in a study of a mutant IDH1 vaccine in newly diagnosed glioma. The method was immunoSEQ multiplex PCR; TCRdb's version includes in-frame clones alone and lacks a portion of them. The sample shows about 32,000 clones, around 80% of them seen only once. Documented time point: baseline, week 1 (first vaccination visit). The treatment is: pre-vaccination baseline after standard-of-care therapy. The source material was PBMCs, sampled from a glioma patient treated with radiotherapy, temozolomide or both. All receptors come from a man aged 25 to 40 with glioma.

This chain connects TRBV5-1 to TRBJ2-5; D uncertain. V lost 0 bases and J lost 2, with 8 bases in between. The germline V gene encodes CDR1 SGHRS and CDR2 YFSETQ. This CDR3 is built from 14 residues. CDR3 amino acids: CASSLGAAQETQYF. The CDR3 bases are TGCGCCAGCAGCTTGGGGGCAGCTCAAGAGACCCAGTACTTC.

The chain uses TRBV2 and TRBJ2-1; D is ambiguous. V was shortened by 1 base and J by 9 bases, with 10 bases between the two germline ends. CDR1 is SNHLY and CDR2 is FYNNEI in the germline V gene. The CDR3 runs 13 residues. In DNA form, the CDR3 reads TGTGCCAGCAGTGAAGGTGGGGTTACTGAGCAGTTCTTC. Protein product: CASSEGGVTEQFF.

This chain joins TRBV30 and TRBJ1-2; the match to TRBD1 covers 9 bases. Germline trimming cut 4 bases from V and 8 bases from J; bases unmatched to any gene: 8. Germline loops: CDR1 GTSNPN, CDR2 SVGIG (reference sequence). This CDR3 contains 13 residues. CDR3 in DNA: TGTGCCTGGAAGCAGGGACAGGGTGACGGCTACACCTTC. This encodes CAWKQGQGDGYTF.

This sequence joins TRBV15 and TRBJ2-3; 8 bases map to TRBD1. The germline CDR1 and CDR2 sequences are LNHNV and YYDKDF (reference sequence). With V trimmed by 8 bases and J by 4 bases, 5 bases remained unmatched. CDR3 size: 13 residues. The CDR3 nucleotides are TGTGCCACCGGAGCAGGGGGCGCAGATACGCAGTATTTT. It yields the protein CATGAGGADTQYF.

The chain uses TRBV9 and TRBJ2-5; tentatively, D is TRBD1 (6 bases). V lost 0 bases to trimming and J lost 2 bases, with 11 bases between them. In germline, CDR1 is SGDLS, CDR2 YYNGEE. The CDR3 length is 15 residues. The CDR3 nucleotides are TGTGCCAGCAGCGTAGCTACGAGGGGGCAAGAGACCCAGTACTTC. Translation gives CASSVATRGQETQYF.

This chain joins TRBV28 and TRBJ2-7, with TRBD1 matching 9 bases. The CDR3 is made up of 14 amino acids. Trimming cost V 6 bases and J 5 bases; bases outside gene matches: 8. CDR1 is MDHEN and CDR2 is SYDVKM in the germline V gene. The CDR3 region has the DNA TGTGCCAGCAGGCCCACAGGGGGCGGCGACGAGCAGTACTTC. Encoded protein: CASRPTGGGDEQYF.

The CDR3 bases are TGCGCCAGCAGCTTGGCCTTTATGACAGGGAAATCTGGGGGCTACACCTTC. Translation: CASSLAFMTGKSGGYTF. V usage is TRBV5-1 and J usage is TRBJ1-2, with 7 bases that match TRBD1. The J segment lost 8 bases and the V segment lost 0 bases, leaving 16 bases of the junction unmatched. Germline V CDR1 and CDR2: SGHRS, YFSETQ. The CDR3 sequence is 17 residues long.

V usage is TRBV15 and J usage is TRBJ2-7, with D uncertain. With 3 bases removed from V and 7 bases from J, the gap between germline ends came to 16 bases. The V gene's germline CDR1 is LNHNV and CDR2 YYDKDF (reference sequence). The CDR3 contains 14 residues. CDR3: CATSRFSASREQYF. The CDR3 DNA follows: TGTGCCACCAGCAGGTTCTCAGCCTCGAGGGAGCAGTACTTC. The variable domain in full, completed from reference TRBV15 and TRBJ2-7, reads DAMVIQNPRYQVTQFGKPVTLSCSQTLNHNVMYWYQQKSSQAPKLLFHYYDKDFNNEADTPDNFQSRRPNTSFCFLDIRSPGLGDTAMYLCATSRFSASREQYFGPGTRLTVT.